The rows below give T cell receptor beta chains drawn from one sample of a study of blood T cell repertoires in COVID-19. Sequenced by immunoSEQ multiplex PCR; TCRdb stores in-frame clones only, minus some. The table shows 150,000 to 200,000 clones, with 70% to 90% occurring only once. Specimen: peripheral blood. The receptors were gathered from a man aged 60 to 69 with active or convalescent COVID-19. Both conserved end residues are part of each CDR3. The D gene is left open where the match is weak. Size is omitted from some rows. Given values are once, few, many or a class for expanded clones.

>TRBV5-1|TRBJ1-1|TRBD1|13|NA
CASSKTGSGEAFF
TGCGCCAGCAGCAAGACAGGGTCGGGTGAAGCTTTCTTT
>TRBV5-6|TRBJ2-7|TRBD1|14|once
CASNRGLQSYEQYF
TGTGCCAGCAACAGGGGGCTCCAGAGCTACGAGCAGTACTTC
>TRBV6-1|TRBJ1-2|TRBD1|13|NA
CASSEQGARGYTF
TGTGCCAGCAGTGAACAGGGGGCAAGGGGCTACACCTTC
>TRBV6-5|TRBJ1-4|TRBD1|14|NA
CASRGQVTNEKLFF
TGTGCCAGCAGGGGACAGGTCACTAATGAAAAACTGTTTTTT
>TRBV27|TRBJ2-1|TRBD1|15|NA
CASRPTGGRNNEQFF
TGTGCCAGCAGACCGACAGGGGGCAGGAACAATGAGCAGTTCTTC
>TRBV5-5|TRBJ2-1|TRBD1|13|NA
CASNRDRGNEQFF
TGTGCCAGCAACCGGGACAGGGGGAATGAGCAGTTCTTC
>TRBV7-3|TRBJ1-6|NA|13|NA
CASSQGAGSSLHF
TGTGCCAGCAGCCAAGGGGCAGGTTCTTCCCTCCACTTT
>TRBV6-6|TRBJ1-6|NA|16|NA
CASSYGREIGSFPLHF
TGTGCCAGCAGTTACGGTCGGGAGATTGGTTCTTTCCCCCTCCACTTT
>TRBV3-1/TRBV3-2|TRBJ1-2|TRBD1|12|NA
CASNPDRVENTF
TGTGCCAGCAACCCCGACAGGGTAGAGAACACCTTC
>TRBV19|TRBJ1-1|NA|15|NA
CASSSLRGVNTEAFF
TGTGCCAGTAGTTCACTTAGAGGAGTGAACACTGAAGCTTTCTTT
>TRBV19|TRBJ1-2|NA|12|NA
CASKGEAGGYTF
TGTGCCAGTAAGGGCGAAGCGGGTGGCTACACCTTC
>TRBV7-3|TRBJ1-1|NA|13|NA
CASSAGRNTEAFF
TGTGCCAGCAGCGCGGGACGGAACACTGAAGCTTTCTTT
>TRBV27|TRBJ1-1|TRBD1|15|NA
CASSLNPGTGVEAFF
TGTGCCAGCAGTTTAAATCCCGGGACAGGGGTTGAAGCTTTCTTT
>TRBV6-5|TRBJ2-3|TRBD2|15|NA
CASSSGLVSTDTQYF
TGTGCCAGCAGTTCAGGACTAGTAAGCACAGATACGCAGTATTTT
>TRBV13|TRBJ2-7|TRBD1|14|NA
CASSFGQGFGEQYF
TGTGCCAGCAGCTTCGGACAGGGCTTCGGAGAGCAGTACTTC
>TRBV12-5|TRBJ1-5|NA|17|once
CASGLLLVGGRNQPQHF
TGTGCTAGTGGTTTGCTCCTCGTAGGAGGGCGCAATCAGCCCCAGCATTTT
>TRBV27|TRBJ2-2|NA|14|NA
CASSRTVYTGELFF
TGTGCCAGCAGCCGGACAGTTTACACCGGGGAGCTGTTTTTT